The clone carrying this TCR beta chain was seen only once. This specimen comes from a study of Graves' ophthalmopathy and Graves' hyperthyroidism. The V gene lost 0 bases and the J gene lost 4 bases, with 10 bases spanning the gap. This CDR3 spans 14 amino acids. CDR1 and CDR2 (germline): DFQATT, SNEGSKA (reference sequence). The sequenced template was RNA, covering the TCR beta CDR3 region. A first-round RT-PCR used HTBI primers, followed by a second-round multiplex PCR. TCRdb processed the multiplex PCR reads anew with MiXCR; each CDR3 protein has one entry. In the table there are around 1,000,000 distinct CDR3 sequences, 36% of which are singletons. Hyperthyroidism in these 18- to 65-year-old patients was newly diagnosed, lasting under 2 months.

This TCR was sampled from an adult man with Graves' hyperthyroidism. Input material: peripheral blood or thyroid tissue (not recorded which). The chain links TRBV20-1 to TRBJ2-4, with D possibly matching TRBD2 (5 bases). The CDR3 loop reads CSARDPGDKNIQYF. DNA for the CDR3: TGCAGTGCTAGAGATCCCGGGGATAAAAACATTCAGTACTTC.